This T cell receptor beta chain was observed in a study of shared clonotypes between healthy human individuals. Looking at the study overall: A donor's plate count was three for CD4 naive and three for CD4 memory; CD8 naive had two and CD8 memory one. Whole-study findings and limits: Non-shared clonotypes had lower generation probabilities than those shared by all four donors. With few donors, the genetic and exposure-history diversity represented was limited.

V trimming: 5 bases; J trimming: 3 bases; junction bases outside the gene matches: 3. Germline V gives CDR1 SGHTA, CDR2 FQGNSA. This CDR3 spans 14 amino acids. TCRdb's table, derived via immunoSEQ multiplex PCR, lists solely in-frame clones and lacks some. The data show 2.3 million or so clones, approximately 95% seen once. Details on this clone: Its specificity is unknown.

The receptor comes from a young man in good health. Some clones in this sample may be carry-over from other donors' samples. V and J are TRBV7-2 and TRBJ1-4; TRBD1 aligns across 7 bases. Input material: naive CD4+ T cells from PBMCs. Regarding subset: CD45RA+ positively selected. Here the CDR3 DNA reads TGTGCCAGCAGCCCGGGACAGCCTAATGAAAAACTGTTTTTT. This translates into CASSPGQPNEKLFF.